What follows describes a single T cell receptor beta chain. The sample is drawn from a study of blood T cell repertoires in COVID-19. Study as a whole: Sites across the United States, Italy and Spain contributed samples from acute and convalescent COVID-19. T cells, B-cell-depleted T cells, or PBMCs provided the cDNA or gDNA that served as material.

The authors' processing: By means of reference gene primer amplification, nucleated cell counts were estimated. Libraries were prepared by immunoSEQ multiplex PCR; TCRdb keeps only in-frame clonotypes and omits some of them. For V, J and clone size, that table is used; D and trimming come from the DNA. This sample has about 88,000 clones; nearly 90% occur once, and the top ten carry around 3%. In germline, CDR1 is SNHLY, CDR2 FYNNEI. Trimming removed 9 bases from V and 2 bases from J, with 13 bases in between. The CDR3 consists of 13 residues. The sequence derives from a woman aged 80 or over with acute or convalescent COVID-19. The sequenced sample was peripheral blood. The rearrangement uses TRBV2 and TRBJ1-1; a weak D match, TRBD1 (6 bases). DNA for the CDR3: TGTGCCAGGGAGGACAGCTTTAACACTGAAGCTTTCTTT. Translation gives CAREDSFNTEAFF.